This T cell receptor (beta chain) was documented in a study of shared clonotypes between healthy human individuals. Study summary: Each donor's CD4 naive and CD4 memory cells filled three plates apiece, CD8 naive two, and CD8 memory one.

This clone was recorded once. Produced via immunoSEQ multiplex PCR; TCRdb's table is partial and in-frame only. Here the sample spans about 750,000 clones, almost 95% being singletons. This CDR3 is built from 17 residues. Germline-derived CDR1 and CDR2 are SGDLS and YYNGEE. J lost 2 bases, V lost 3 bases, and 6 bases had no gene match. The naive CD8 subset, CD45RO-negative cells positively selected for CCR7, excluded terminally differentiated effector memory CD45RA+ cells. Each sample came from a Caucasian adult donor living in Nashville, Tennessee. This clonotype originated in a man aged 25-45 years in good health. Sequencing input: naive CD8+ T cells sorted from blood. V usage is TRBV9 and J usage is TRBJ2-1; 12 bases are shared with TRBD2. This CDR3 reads CASSETSGSGAYNEQFF. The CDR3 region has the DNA TGTGCCAGCAGCGAGACTAGCGGGAGTGGGGCCTACAATGAGCAGTTCTTC.